This TCR beta chain was profiled in a study of human T cells and chemical hapten exposure (dated by TCRdb to the early 2020s). General notes on the study: For sensitization, 2% DPC in acetone was applied to a roughly 2 cm by roughly 2 cm area of upper inner arm skin. For TCR sequencing, blood came from about 29 alopecia patients at anywhere from one to four time points (pre-sensitization, 2, 6 and 24 weeks). Throughout the roughly 25-week study period, patients were also given weekly therapeutic DPC doses on the scalp. This study followed changes in the peripheral blood TCR repertoire in vivo during primary and secondary sensitization of alopecia patients to the hapten diphenylcyclopropenone (DPC). The mostly female patient cohort included alopecia areata with under or over 50% scalp involvement, alopecia totalis and alopecia universalis. Libraries were combined into a pool for sequencing, and differences in TCR yield between samples came mainly from small differences in library volumes within the pool. Patch testing was done on the upper back using Finn chambers containing 0.01% DPC, and results were scored after 6 days according to International Contact Dermatitis Research Group standards. Blood samples were taken from patients before sensitization (week 0) and at 2, 6 and about 24 weeks after DPC sensitization. What the research found in general, with its limitations: After repeated subsampling, the strength of the expansion versus patch-test correlation and the threshold at which it became significant changed. Patch test score correlated positively with the number of PT1 expanded TCRs, reaching significance at thresholds 8, 16 and 32 but not at 4. Because all patients had alopecia, a presumed autoimmune disease, the immune response of the patients might differ from that of healthy individuals. Compared with pre-sensitization or healthy control sets, expanded TCRs formed significantly more large CDR3 similarity clusters, which is consistent with antigen-driven responses. DPC sensitization did not change the number of TCRs with a frequency above 1 in 1000, and there was no evidence of changes in global repertoire structure.

This clonotype was counted only a few times. This receptor's antigen is unknown. No per-base quality is available; no much larger clone lies one base away. The germline V gene provides CDR1 MDHEN and CDR2 SYDVKM. The CDR3 holds 14 amino acids from the cysteine to the phenylalanine. The DNA shown is the 42-base CDR3, in frame from base 1. After removal of 2 bases from V and 5 bases from J, the junction retains 4 bases not matched to a gene. Per the publication, the time point label means: patch test 3, about 24 weeks after DPC sensitization. Reading the label with the study, this specimen's treatment or condition is: therapeutic diphenylcyclopropenone sensitization with weekly scalp DPC. At every patch-test visit, the blood draw took place before the patch test was put on. To be eligible, patients had to be aged 18 to 70, diagnosed with alopecia and judged suitable for DPC therapy, while pregnant patients were excluded. Unfractionated whole blood was collected in Tempus Blood RNA tubes, and total RNA was extracted from that blood.

The library was built by means of RACE. The sample was run on a NextSeq 500. Library preparation attached unique molecular identifiers to individual cDNA molecules for quantitative, reproducible TCR counting. For every blood RNA sample, sequencing covered both the TCR alpha and TCR beta chains. Processing in the source paper ran as follows. The median number of TCRs per sample was some 100,000, ranging from about 20,000 to 750,000. The Decombinator software suite was used to annotate V, J and CDR3 in the TCR reads. To make PS versus PT1 abundance plots, every sample was subsampled to the same number of TCRs (28,000). TCRs were defined as expanded if absent before sensitization and observed at least eight times at the 2-week time point. The public reads were reanalyzed by TCRdb: fastp trimming at Q25, MiXCR alignment, in-frame beta chains only. Rows with one shared CDR3 protein collapse into an entry with the most common genes and DNA. None of the V and J calls come from the authors' own analysis; TCRdb made them. The sample table holds 62,000 or so distinct CDR3 sequences, of which about 10% were seen once. Jointly, the top ten make up approximately 2% of the sample.

The sequences come from whole blood, collected in connection with sensitization to the hapten diphenylcyclopropenone (DPC). This TCR came from a woman between 25 and 40 years old with alopecia areata. Some clones in this sample may be carry-over from other donors' samples. The sequence links TRBV28 to TRBJ2-7, with 9 central nucleotides matching TRBD2. The CDR3 loop reads CASSLAGGPHEQYF. The DNA sequence follows: TGTGCCAGCAGTTTAGCGGGAGGGCCCCACGAGCAGTACTTC.